The 27 T cell receptor beta chains below all came from one sample that was sequenced in a study of T cell repertoires in cytomegalovirus infection. TCRdb itself ran the reads through MiXCR, one entry per CDR3 protein. Of 250,000 or so distinct CDR3 sequences detected, approximately 9.2% appear once; the ten largest clones hold around 15%. Sequencing input: PBMCs. The origin of the receptors is a human donor in good health (CMV status not recorded). Some clones in this sample may be carry-over from other donors' samples.

This clonotype was observed a handful of times. V is TRBV6-2 or TRBV6-3 and J is TRBJ1-1, with 7 bases identical to TRBD1. The germline V gene has CDR1 MNHEY and CDR2 SVGEGT. With V trimmed by 5 bases and J by 7 bases, 4 bases remained unmatched. The CDR3 extends over 12 amino acids. The CDR3 region is CASSTGQLEAFF. For the CDR3, the DNA is TGTGCCAGCAGTACGGGACAGCTTGAAGCTTTCTTT.

This clonotype was seen many times. A read error may account for a junction end that differs from germline. The rearrangement joins TRBV4-1 to TRBJ1-3; 9 bases fit TRBD1. The CDR3 is 17 residues long. Germline V gives CDR1 MGHRA, CDR2 YSYEKL. The CDR3 sequence is CASSRTPGQGSGNTIYF. The CDR3 DNA is TGTGCCAGCAGCCGAACTCCGGGACAGGGCTCTGGAAACACCATATATTTT.

This clonotype appeared many times. The chain carries TRBV12-3 or TRBV12-4 and TRBJ2-2; D assignment may be TRBD1 or TRBD2 (6 bases each). The CDR3 spans 15 residues. V was cut by 0 bases and J by 7 bases, with 12 bases left in between. The CDR3 DNA reads as TGTGCCAGCAGTTTAGCCCAAGGGGGGCTCGGGGAGCTGTTTTTT. The encoded protein is CASSLAQGGLGELFF.

This clonotype has at least ten counts. This chain links TRBV7-9 with TRBJ2-7; unclear D gene. Trimming pared 3 bases from V and 6 bases from J, leaving 6 bases between. Germline V CDR1 and CDR2: SEHNR, FQNEAQ (reference sequence). This CDR3 has 11 residues. The CDR3 sequence is CASSLGLEQYF. DNA of the CDR3: TGTGCCAGCAGCTTGGGCCTCGAGCAGTACTTC.

This clonotype was counted ten times or more. CDR3 bases: TGTGCCAGCAGGACTCCTGGAAACACCATATATTTT. The encoded protein is CASRTPGNTIYF. The J gene is TRBJ1-3, the V gene TRBV28; no clear D gene. Between the trimmed V and J ends, which lost 6 bases and 2 bases, there was a span of 5 bases. The CDR3 runs to 12 residues. Germline V gene sequence: CDR1 MDHEN, CDR2 SYDVKM.

Many counts were recorded for this clonotype. The V and J genes are TRBV7-2 and TRBJ2-7; tentative D call: TRBD1 (6 bases). There are 16 residues in the CDR3. V was shortened by 5 bases and J by 0 bases, with 17 bases between the two germline ends. Germline CDR1 reads SGHTA; CDR2 reads FQGNSA. CDR3 sequence: CASSQIGGFPSYEQYF. As DNA, the CDR3 is TGTGCCAGCAGCCAAATAGGGGGTTTTCCCTCCTACGAGCAGTACTTC.

This clonotype occurred many times. The J gene is TRBJ1-5, the V gene TRBV12-3 or TRBV12-4; D is possibly TRBD1 (5 bases). The CDR3 consists of 14 residues. Trimming cost V 5 bases and J 7 bases, with 15 bases left between them. CDR3 bases: TGTGCCAGCAGTAGAGACAGACTTGGCCAGCCCCAGCATTTT. It encodes CASSRDRLGQPQHF.

This clonotype appeared a few times. This sequence joins TRBV20-1 and TRBJ2-6; perhaps TRBD1 as D (6 bases). The germline gives CDR1 DFQATT, CDR2 SNEGSKA (reference sequence). V was pared by 6 bases and J by 0 bases, with 18 bases between. CDR3 length equals 17 residues. As DNA, the CDR3 is TGCAGTGCCCTGGCGAGGACAGTCAGCTCTGGGGCCAACGTCCTGACTTTC. It is translated as CSALARTVSSGANVLTF.

This chain joins TRBV2 and TRBJ2-7; 7 bases are a match to TRBD2. This CDR3 spans 16 amino acids. Germline V gene sequence: CDR1 SNHLY, CDR2 FYNNEI. The J segment lost 2 bases and the V segment lost 0 bases, leaving 7 bases of the junction unmatched. This chain's CDR3 is CASSEARSGITYEQYF. The CDR3 nucleotides read TGTGCCAGCAGTGAAGCGCGCAGCGGGATCACCTACGAGCAGTACTTC.

This clonotype was seen many times. This chain connects TRBV10-3 to TRBJ1-2; a weak D match, TRBD1 (5 bases). The CDR3 runs to 15 residues. Deletions cut 4 bases from V and 5 bases from J, with 17 bases between. Germline V CDR1 and CDR2: ENHRY, SYGVKD. The CDR3 loop is CAISAGTDLGYGYTF. The CDR3 nucleotides are TGTGCCATCAGTGCGGGGACCGACCTTGGGTATGGCTACACCTTC.

This clonotype was observed a handful of times. The chain links TRBV6-2 or TRBV6-3 to TRBJ1-1; a possible D gene is TRBD1 (5 bases). Germline-derived CDR1 and CDR2 are MNHEY and SVGEGT. CDR3 length: 15 amino acids. V was clipped by 2 bases and J by 4 bases, with 14 bases between them. The CDR3: CASSYGAQKGTEAFF. The CDR3 DNA is TGTGCCAGCAGTTACGGGGCACAGAAGGGCACTGAAGCTTTCTTT.

In its sample, this clonotype was seen many times. V is TRBV7-8 and J is TRBJ2-7; 9 bases line up with TRBD1. V shed 4 bases and J 3 bases; nucleotides not matched to a gene: 10. This CDR3 contains 16 residues. Germline-derived CDR1 and CDR2 are SGHVS and FQNEAQ. The CDR3 is CASSSEYRDRVYEQYF. CDR3 bases: TGTGCCAGCAGCTCCGAGTACCGGGACAGGGTCTACGAGCAGTACTTC.

This clonotype was picked up many times. V and J are TRBV7-2 and TRBJ2-5; no clear D. The CDR3 has 13 amino acids. V dropped 5 bases and J dropped 3 bases, with 10 bases sitting between them. The V gene's germline CDR1 is SGHTA and CDR2 FQGNSA. The DNA of the CDR3 is TGTGCCAGCAGCCCCCCTGGGGAAGAGACCCAGTACTTC. It specifies CASSPPGEETQYF.

J is TRBJ2-1 and V is TRBV15, with D possibly TRBD1 on 6 matching bases. In germline, CDR1 is LNHNV, CDR2 YYDKDF (reference sequence). CDR3 length: 15 amino acids. V lost 5 bases and J lost 4, with 15 bases in between. The CDR3 region has the DNA TGTGCCACCAGCGGCATGGGGACACTGTACAATGAGCAGTTCTTC. Its protein is CATSGMGTLYNEQFF.

CDR3: CASSPSDRGIQETQYF. The CDR3 DNA sequence: TGTGCCAGCAGCCCTTCTGACAGGGGGATCCAAGAGACCCAGTACTTC. This chain joins TRBV5-5 and TRBJ2-5; 9 bases align to TRBD1. Trimming at V came to 4 bases and at J to 1 base, leaving 8 bases not matched to a gene. This CDR3 contains 16 residues. Germline assignment: CDR1 SGHKS and CDR2 YYEKEE (reference sequence).

The chain carries TRBV19 and TRBJ1-1; D is unclear. The ends were cut back, 6 bases at V and 6 bases at J, with 14 bases in the middle. The CDR3 covers 13 residues. Per germline, CDR1 LNHDA and CDR2 SQIVND (reference sequence). CDR3 sequence reads: CASSMTGFPEAFF. The CDR3 coding sequence is TGTGCCAGTAGCATGACTGGCTTCCCTGAAGCTTTCTTT.

The sample holds many counts of this clonotype. The gene calls are TRBV7-8 and TRBJ1-1, with D tentatively TRBD1 (5 bases). The CDR3 runs 14 residues. CDR1 and CDR2 (germline): SGHVS, FQNEAQ. V shed 5 bases and J shed 5 bases, with 15 bases lying between them. CDR3 amino acids: CASSPPKAGTEAFF. The CDR3 coding sequence is TGTGCCAGCAGCCCCCCGAAGGCAGGGACTGAAGCTTTCTTT.

This clonotype was seen a handful of times. The J gene is TRBJ1-6, the V gene TRBV15, with a weak D call TRBD1 (6 bases). The CDR3 consists of 14 residues. From germline, CDR1 is LNHNV and CDR2 YYDKDF (reference sequence). Trimming took 3 bases from V and 6 from J, leaving 9 bases between them. DNA for the CDR3: TGTGCCACCAGCAGGGACAGCAGTAATTCACCCCTCCACTTT. Protein product: CATSRDSSNSPLHF.

This clonotype was detected only a few times. The gene calls are TRBV6-8 and TRBJ2-1; D may be TRBD1 (5 bases). The germline V gene encodes CDR1 MNHGY and CDR2 SAAAGT. The V end was cut by 6 bases, the J end by 0 bases, with 15 bases between. The CDR3 is 16 residues long. CDR3 in DNA: TGTGCCAGCAGCCGATACAGGCAGAGCTCCTACAATGAGCAGTTCTTC. Its translation: CASSRYRQSSYNEQFF.

This clonotype was counted at least ten times. The chain couples TRBV6-1 to TRBJ2-7; 8 nucleotides agree with TRBD1. V lost 5 bases to trimming and J lost 2 bases; unmatched junction nucleotides: 17. CDR1 and CDR2 (germline): MNHNS, SASEGT. This CDR3 spans 18 amino acids. This CDR3 reads CASSSRDRKGLGAYEQYF. CDR3 nucleotides: TGTGCCAGCAGTTCCCGGGACAGGAAAGGGTTGGGTGCCTACGAGCAGTACTTC.

This clonotype was counted many times. The V and J genes are TRBV2 and TRBJ1-2; D gene ambiguous. Germline V gene sequence: CDR1 SNHLY, CDR2 FYNNEI. Trimming removed 6 bases from V and 14 bases from J, with 22 bases in between. This CDR3 has 13 residues. The DNA for the CDR3 is TGTGCCAGCAGCGACATTCCCAATACAGTCGATACCTTC. It specifies CASSDIPNTVDTF.

This clonotype was recorded at least ten times. The chain uses TRBV7-9 and TRBJ2-7; D uncertain. The CDR3 length is 13 residues. Trimming removed 5 bases from V and 1 base from J, with 9 bases in between. Germline V gene lookup returns CDR1 SEHNR and CDR2 FQNEAQ (reference sequence). For the CDR3, the DNA is TGTGCCAGCAGCCCCAGTCGTTCCTACGAGCAGTACTTC. The encoded protein is CASSPSRSYEQYF.

This clonotype has ten or more counts. This chain connects TRBV27 to TRBJ1-2, with D possibly TRBD1 on 5 matching bases. The length of the CDR3 is 13 residues. Germline V gives CDR1 MNHEY, CDR2 SMNVEV (reference sequence). Trimming took 4 bases from V and 4 from J, leaving 10 bases between them. This CDR3 reads CASSWDGSYGYTF. For the CDR3, the DNA is TGTGCCAGCAGTTGGGACGGAAGCTATGGCTACACCTTC.

The chain has TRBV6-2 or TRBV6-3 and TRBJ2-1; 9 nucleotides align to TRBD2. The CDR3 extends over 15 amino acids. The germline V gene encodes CDR1 MNHEY and CDR2 SVGEGT. The junction had 8 bases not matched to a gene; V was cut back by 6 bases and J by 5 bases. The CDR3 loop reads CASSHGGRGDNEQFF. Here the CDR3 DNA reads TGTGCCAGCAGCCACGGCGGGAGGGGCGACAATGAGCAGTTCTTC.

In this sample, this clonotype turned up many times. The V call is TRBV19, the J call TRBJ1-1; 9 bases are a match to TRBD1. After removal of 5 bases from V and 2 bases from J, the junction contained 3 bases not matched to a gene. This CDR3 comprises 14 residues. Germline CDR1 LNHDA, CDR2 SQIVND (reference sequence). CDR3 in amino acids: CASSRDRENTEAFF. The CDR3 DNA reads TGTGCCAGTAGTCGGGACAGGGAAAACACTGAAGCTTTCTTT.

This clonotype was counted ten times or more. The V gene is TRBV7-8, the J gene TRBJ1-1; D uncertain. Germline V gene sequence: CDR1 SGHVS, CDR2 FQNEAQ. CDR3 length: 15 amino acids. The V end was cut by 5 bases, the J end by 1 base, with 14 bases between. DNA of the CDR3: TGTGCCAGCAGCCTCCAAGCCCCAGGGAACACTGAAGCTTTCTTT. This encodes CASSLQAPGNTEAFF.

This clonotype was detected ten times or more. This rearrangement joins TRBV19 to TRBJ2-1; 12 bases map to TRBD2. From germline, CDR1 is LNHDA and CDR2 SQIVND (reference sequence). Unmatched junction bases numbered 15, after V lost 7 bases and J lost 2 bases. CDR3 length: 19 amino acids. The CDR3 nucleotides read TGTGCCAGTACCGCTTCAGAGGTAACTAGCGGGAGGACCTACAATGAGCAGTTCTTC. Translation gives CASTASEVTSGRTYNEQFF.